A selection of T cell receptor beta chains follows, all from one sample in a study of T-cell reconstitution after alpha-beta-depleted transplantation in children. TCRdb re-called the PCR reads through MiXCR, storing one row per CDR3 protein. The data contain around 700,000 distinct CDR3 sequences, roughly 13% of them singletons. The sample consisted of PBMCs, taken before TCRalphabeta/CD19-depleted stem cell transplant. These receptors came from a girl aged 2 to 9 with congenital amegakaryocytic thrombocytopenia, due to receive a stem cell transplant. CDR3s include the opening cysteine and the closing phenylalanine or tryptophan. Fields, in order: clone size, V gene, D gene, J gene, CDR3 length, CDR3 DNA, CDR3 protein. The D gene is left open where the match is weak. Not every row has a clone size; where given, it reads once, few, many or a size class.

>few|TRBV28|.|TRBJ2-7|16
TGTGCCAGCAGTTACCCTATCGCGGGAAGCTCCTACGAGCAGTACTTC
CASSYPIAGSSYEQYF
>few|TRBV6-1|.|TRBJ1-2|14
TGTGCCAGCACCTTACCGGCCGAAAACTATGGCTACACCTTC
CASTLPAENYGYTF
>few|TRBV20-1|.|TRBJ2-3|14
TGCAGTGCTAGCGCGGGACTCTACACAGATACGCAGTATTTT
CSASAGLYTDTQYF
>many|TRBV5-1|.|TRBJ2-7|14
TGCGCCAGCAGAATGAGGTTACGGGGCGAGGAGCAGTACTTC
CASRMRLRGEEQYF
>.|TRBV6-5|.|TRBJ2-1|14
TGTGCCAGCAGTTCATCGGGAGCTGGCAATGAGCAGTTCTTC
CASSSSGAGNEQFF
>many|TRBV6-1|.|TRBJ1-6|14
TGTGCCAGCAGTACAGGGACTCATAATTCACCCCTCCACTTT
CASSTGTHNSPLHF
>.|TRBV5-1|.|TRBJ2-2|15
TGCGCCAGCAGCTCCTACAGGTCGAACACCGGGGAGCTGTTTTTT
CASSSYRSNTGELFF
>.|TRBV20-1|TRBD1|TRBJ2-2|16
TGCAGTGCTAGGGCTCCCGGGACAGGGGTTCCCGGGGAGCTGTTTTTT
CSARAPGTGVPGELFF
>many|TRBV5-1|.|TRBJ2-1|16
TGCGCCAGCAGCTTGGGTGGCTACTCGAAGGCAGGTGAGCAGTTCTTC
CASSLGGYSKAGEQFF
>many|TRBV29-1|TRBD2|TRBJ2-7|14
TGCAGCGTTGAAGATTCCCAGCGGGAGTACGAGCAGTACTTC
CSVEDSQREYEQYF
>.|TRBV7-9|.|TRBJ1-1|16
TGTGCCAGCAGCTTAGCCCCCTCCCCACCCGACACTGAAGCTTTCTTT
CASSLAPSPPDTEAFF
>many|TRBV5-1|.|TRBJ1-1|14
TGCGCCAGCAGGCACAGGGTGTCGGGCACTGAAGCTTTCTTT
CASRHRVSGTEAFF
>.|TRBV19|.|TRBJ2-7|14
TGTGCCAGTAGTTACAAGACCGGGGTCTACGAGCAGTACTTC
CASSYKTGVYEQYF
>few|TRBV13|.|TRBJ1-4|19
TGTGCCAGCAGCTATCGACTCTGGAACGTCGGGAGGGGGAATGAAAAACTGTTTTTT
CASSYRLWNVGRGNEKLFF
>many|TRBV4-1|.|TRBJ2-1|13
TGCGCCAGCAGCCAAGTTGGTGGTTGGGAGCAGTTCTTC
CASSQVGGWEQFF
>many|TRBV12-3/TRBV12-4|TRBD1|TRBJ1-3|15
TGTGCCAGCAGGCCGACAGGGATCTCTGGAAACACCATATATTTT
CASRPTGISGNTIYF
>few|TRBV4-1|TRBD1|TRBJ2-1|16
TGCGCCAGCAGCCAAACGGGACAGGGGGCCTATAATGAGCAGTTCTTC
CASSQTGQGAYNEQFF
>many|TRBV7-8|.|TRBJ1-4|13
TGTGCCAGCACCGATACGGGCTTCGAAAAACTGTTTTTT
CASTDTGFEKLFF
>.|TRBV11-2|.|TRBJ2-1|16
TGTGCCAGCAGGGGGGTGCTAGCGCCAACTTACAATGAGCAGTTCTTC
CASRGVLAPTYNEQFF
>few|TRBV4-1|TRBD2|TRBJ2-1|18
TGCGCCAGCAGCCAAGAGAATTTGGGTAGCGGGAGCCCCGATGAGCAGTTCTTC
CASSQENLGSGSPDEQFF
>.|TRBV6-2/TRBV6-3|.|TRBJ2-1|13
TGTGCCACTCAGCGGTCGCGGCTCGATGAGCAGTTCTTC
CATQRSRLDEQFF
>many|TRBV12-3/TRBV12-4|.|TRBJ1-1|15
TGTGCCAGCAGTTTTAAGGGGCAGTTAAACACTGAAGCTTTCTTT
CASSFKGQLNTEAFF
>.|TRBV20-1|.|TRBJ2-1|14
TGCAGTGCTAGAGAGCCCCCCCGGGGTCATGAGCAGTTCTTC
CSAREPPRGHEQFF
>.|TRBV28|TRBD2|TRBJ2-3|17
TGTGCCAGCAGTGAGCTCACGCGGGAGTGGAAAGCAGATACGCAGTATTTT
CASSELTREWKADTQYF
>many|TRBV20-1|.|TRBJ2-3|16
TGCAGTGCTAGTAGAGCGGACTCGGCCTACACAGATACGCAGTATTTT
CSASRADSAYTDTQYF
>many|TRBV5-6|.|TRBJ2-2|13
TGTGCCAGCAGCTTCCGCTACACCGGGGAGCTGTTTTTT
CASSFRYTGELFF
>.|TRBV2|.|TRBJ2-1|17
TGTGCCAGCAGTGAAGCTATACGCTCGAGCTCCTACAATGAGCAGTTCTTC
CASSEAIRSSSYNEQFF
>many|TRBV12-3/TRBV12-4|.|TRBJ1-1|12
TGTGCCAGCGGTCAGGGTGGCACTGAAGCTTTCTTT
CASGQGGTEAFF
>.|TRBV3-1|.|TRBJ2-7|14
TGTGCCAGCAGCCTCCCGGGGGTACCTTCTGAGCAGTACTTC
CASSLPGVPSEQYF
>many|TRBV27|.|TRBJ2-3|14
TGTGCCAGCAGTTTCGGGCTCCTCACAGATACGCAGTATTTT
CASSFGLLTDTQYF
>.|TRBV25-1|.|TRBJ1-1|13
TGTGCCAGCACCCGGGCAGGGGTCTCTGAAGCTTTCTTT
CASTRAGVSEAFF
>many|TRBV20-1|.|TRBJ2-7|12
TGCAGTGCCCGGGCTTACGCCTACGAGCAGTACTTC
CSARAYAYEQYF
>many|TRBV7-6|TRBD1|TRBJ1-4|15
TGTGCCAGCAGCCTTCGGACAGGTGGCGGGGAAAAACTGTTTTTT
CASSLRTGGGEKLFF
>.|TRBV19|.|TRBJ1-5|12
TGTGCCAGTAGGCAGGGTCCTCAGCCCCAGCATTTT
CASRQGPQPQHF
>many|TRBV9|.|TRBJ2-5|13
TGTGCCAGCAGCGTTCGGTTCCAAGAGACCCAGTACTTC
CASSVRFQETQYF
>.|TRBV10-3|TRBD2|TRBJ2-5|15
TGTGCCATCAGTGATTTGGCTAGCGGGAGAGAGACCCAGTACTTC
CAISDLASGRETQYF
>many|TRBV20-1|TRBD2|TRBJ2-3|18
TGCAGTGCTACCGGAGGACTAGCGGGTCCCTCCCCCACGGATACGCAGTATTTT
CSATGGLAGPSPTDTQYF
>few|TRBV20-1|TRBD2|TRBJ2-7|13
TGCAGTGCCGCGGGGGAGAGTCCCTACGAGCAGTACTTC
CSAAGESPYEQYF
>many|TRBV20-1|TRBD2|TRBJ2-2|17
TGCAGTGCTAGTAACCCGGGACTAGCGGGAAACTCCGGGGAGCTGTTTTTT
CSASNPGLAGNSGELFF
>few|TRBV3-1|TRBD1|TRBJ1-1|14
TGTGCCAGCAGCCAAGGTGACAGGGAATGGATGGCTTTCTTT
CASSQGDREWMAFF
>.|TRBV5-1|.|TRBJ2-1|14
TGCGCCAGCAATCTCGGCAGGTTTGAGAATGAGCAGTTCTTC
CASNLGRFENEQFF
>.|TRBV20-1|.|TRBJ2-1|16
TGCAGTGCTAGAGAAGTACCGGGACTGAATTACAATGAGCAGTTCTTC
CSAREVPGLNYNEQFF
>many|TRBV5-1|.|TRBJ2-6|16
TGCGCCAGCAGCTTAACCTTAGACTCTGGGGCCAACGTCCTGACTTTC
CASSLTLDSGANVLTF
>many|TRBV5-1|TRBD2|TRBJ2-3|16
TGCGCCAGCAGCTTGCGACTAGCGGAGGTCACAGATACGCAGTATTTT
CASSLRLAEVTDTQYF
>.|TRBV7-9|TRBD1|TRBJ2-1|17
TGTGCCAGCACCCTCGGGGTGGGGACAGGGGAAAGCAATGAGCAGTTCTTC
CASTLGVGTGESNEQFF
>many|TRBV20-1|.|TRBJ2-4|13
TGCAGTGCCGTCGTGGCGGCGAAAAACATTCAGTACTTC
CSAVVAAKNIQYF
>.|TRBV5-1|TRBD2|TRBJ2-3|15
TGCGCCAGCAGCTTAGCGGGAGTGAGTCCCGATACGCAGTATTTT
CASSLAGVSPDTQYF